This TCR beta chain was sequenced for a study of blood T cell repertoires in COVID-19. This clone was observed a handful of times. Generated by immunoSEQ multiplex PCR, the TCRdb table keeps only in-frame clones and is missing some. The table has roughly 300,000 clones, approximately 86% seen once. The germline V gene encodes CDR1 MNHNY and CDR2 SVGAGI (reference sequence). V was trimmed by 6 bases and J by 6 bases, leaving 14 bases between them. The CDR3 is made up of 13 amino acids. The sample consisted of PBMCs or T cells enriched from blood (not recorded which). The sequence derives from a woman aged 40 to 50 with acute COVID-19. The chain is built from TRBV6-6 and TRBJ1-1; TRBD1 is a possible D gene (6 bases). The CDR3 DNA reads as TGTGCCAGCAGGTATCAGGGGTCCCCTGAAGCTTTCTTT. This gives the protein CASRYQGSPEAFF.